The source of this T cell receptor beta chain is a study of PD-L1 blockade in urothelial cancer. This table comes from immunoSEQ multiplex PCR, and its TCRdb copy is limited to in-frame clones, with some not included. The table has fewer than 25,000 clones, about four fifths seen once. Time point here: peripheral blood 6 weeks after treatment start. This clone was seen a single time. Antigen: not known. CDR3 length: 13 residues. With 6 bases removed from V and 7 bases from J, the gap between germline ends came to 15 bases. Germline V gives CDR1 SNHLY, CDR2 FYNNEI. Points from the study as a whole: A pretreatment blood TCR clonality that fell below the median predicted better progression-free and overall survival.

V is TRBV2 and J is TRBJ1-2; tentatively, D is TRBD1 (6 bases). The clonotype originates from a man aged 45-65 years with urothelial cancer. This specimen consisted of PBMCs, obtained around atezolizumab (anti-PD-L1) treatment. In nucleotides, the CDR3 is TGTGCCAGCAGAGTACAGGGTCCCACTGGCTACACCTTC. Protein: CASRVQGPTGYTF.